This T cell receptor (beta chain) derives from a study of OX40 agonist ivuxolimab in advanced cancers. Across the study: Patients took ivuxolimab, an agonistic anti-OX40 (CD134) antibody. Three individuals attained partial responses, comprising one hepatocellular carcinoma case and two cutaneous melanoma cases.

Comments on this clone: Its antigen is unidentified.

This table comes from immunoSEQ multiplex PCR, and its TCRdb copy is limited to in-frame clones, with some not included. The sample contains 70,000 to 80,000 clones, 87% of which appear only once. Whole-study results and caveats: By week 6 at 0.1 to 3.0 mg/kg, blood CD4+ and CD8+ T cells had expanded clonally.

The germline CDR1 and CDR2 sequences are SGDLS and YYNGEE. The ends lost 0 bases at V and 4 bases at J; junction bases unmatched: 2. The CDR3 spans 14 residues. This receptor was obtained from an adult with an advanced solid tumor such as melanoma, head and neck, liver or kidney cancer. The source material was CD4+ or CD8+ T cells sorted from blood, sampled in a trial of the OX40 agonist ivuxolimab. This chain joins TRBV9 and TRBJ2-3; 7 bases agree with TRBD2. CDR3 in amino acids: CASSVVTSSDTQYF. The DNA for the CDR3 is TGTGCCAGCAGCGTAGTGACTAGCTCAGATACGCAGTATTTT. Full variable domain (remainder filled in from reference TRBV9 and TRBJ2-3): DSGVTQTPKHLITATGQRVTLRCSPRSGDLSVYWYQQSLDQGLQFLIQYYNGEERAKGNILERFSAQQFPDLHSELNLSSLELGDSALYFCASSVVTSSDTQYFGPGTRLTVL.